These 3 T cell receptor beta chains originate from one sample sequenced in a study of cytomegalovirus exposure and HLA in healthy donors (dated by TCRdb to about 2017). Libraries were built with the immunoSEQ multiplex PCR assay. For the multiplex PCR, a mixture combining 60 forward primers for TCR Vbeta segments and 13 reverse primers for TCR Jbeta segments was used. TCRdb took over this immuneACCESS table, retaining in-frame rearrangements with V and J assigned. Such tables are incomplete; in checked studies, under half of the missing clones stem from an unresolved V gene, and the remainder is unexplained. This specimen's table enumerates 40,000 to 60,000 clones. The ten largest clones take up over 2% of the sample. Material: PBMCs. The receptors originated from a female donor in good health and CMV-seronegative.

V is TRBV6-6 and J is TRBJ2-1; 11 nucleotides align to TRBD2. There are 15 residues in the CDR3. CDR1 is MNHNY and CDR2 is SVGAGI in the germline V gene (reference sequence). The trim removed 4 bases at V and 8 bases at J, leaving 7 bases unmatched. The CDR3, as DNA: TGTGCCAGCAGTTCGGGACTAGCGGCCCGGGATGAGCAGTTCTTC. It yields the protein CASSSGLAARDEQFF.

This chain joins TRBV29-1 and TRBJ1-2; D gene uncertain. The CDR3 spans 14 residues. Germline V gene lookup returns CDR1 SQVTM and CDR2 ANQGSEA. The V end was cut by 0 bases, the J end by 8 bases, with 16 bases between. The CDR3 DNA follows: TGCAGCGTTGAAGAGGACTTACGAGCGTGGGGCTACACCTTC. This encodes CSVEEDLRAWGYTF.

J is TRBJ2-1 and V is TRBV4-2; TRBD2 matches 7 bases. Per germline, CDR1 LGHNA and CDR2 YNFKEQ. V shed 0 bases and J 5 bases; nucleotides not matched to a gene: 10. This CDR3 has 17 amino acids. The CDR3 DNA reads TGTGCCAGCAGCCAAGAGGATGTCAGCGGGAAAAACAATGAGCAGTTCTTC. Encoded protein: CASSQEDVSGKNNEQFF.